The 24 T cell receptor beta chains presented below share a single source sample, sequenced in a study of T-cell memory formation after mild COVID-19. One entry per CDR3 protein, called by TCRdb with MiXCR from the 5' RACE reads. The sample has roughly 110,000 distinct CDR3 sequences, about 15% seen once. Sequenced sample: PBMCs or a T cell subset sorted from them (not recorded which). The receptors come from a young man who had mild COVID-19 (a few samples of this study predate the infection). Cell type and time point are not known.

The J gene is TRBJ1-1, the V gene TRBV15; D gene uncertain. In germline, CDR1 is LNHNV, CDR2 YYDKDF (reference sequence). This CDR3 is built from 15 residues. Trimming removed 5 bases at V and 4 bases at J, with 17 bases between. CDR3 bases: TGTGCCACCAGCGGACCACCGGGATTACGCACTGAAGCTTTCTTT. It translates to CATSGPPGLRTEAFF.

This clonotype was seen ten or more times. Here the CDR3 DNA reads TGCAGCGTTGAAGAAGATCGCGGGCGCTCCTACAATGAGCAGTTCTTC. Residues: CSVEEDRGRSYNEQFF. This rearrangement joins TRBV29-1 to TRBJ2-1; a possible D gene is TRBD2 (5 bases). V was trimmed by 0 bases and J by 0 bases, leaving 12 bases between them. The CDR3 covers 16 residues. Germline V gene sequence: CDR1 SQVTM, CDR2 ANQGSEA.

This clonotype has only a few counts. The V gene is TRBV3-1, the J gene TRBJ2-2; 8 bases match TRBD2. The CDR3 totals 14 residues. Germline assignment: CDR1 LGHDT and CDR2 YNNKEL (reference sequence). Trimming removed 5 bases from V and 6 bases from J; junction bases left unmatched: 5. The CDR3 DNA reads as TGTGCCAGCAGCTTCGGACTAGCATCCGGGGAGCTGTTTTTT. Its protein is CASSFGLASGELFF.

The chain has TRBV7-6 and TRBJ1-1, with a weak D call TRBD1 (5 bases). V lost 1 base to trimming and J lost 7 bases, with 22 bases between them. CDR3 length: 17 amino acids. Germline lookup yields CDR1 SGHVS and CDR2 FNYEAQ. The CDR3 bases are TGTGCCAGCAGCTTAGATTCATTGGGCGGGGGATCGGGTGAAGCTTTCTTT. The encoded protein is CASSLDSLGGGSGEAFF. Combining the CDR3 with reference TRBV7-6 and TRBJ1-1 gives the whole variable domain GAGVSQSPRYKVTKRGQDVALRCDPISGHVSLYWYRQALGQGPEFLTYFNYEAQQDKSGLPNDRFSAERPEGSISTLTIQRTEQRDSAMYRCASSLDSLGGGSGEAFFGQGTRLTVV.

This chain joins TRBV12-3 or TRBV12-4 and TRBJ1-1; D is undetermined. V lost 6 bases, J lost 2 bases, and 10 bases lay in between. The CDR3 runs to 13 residues. This chain's CDR3 is CASSIGINTEAFF. The DNA for the CDR3 is TGTGCCAGCAGCATTGGGATTAACACTGAAGCTTTCTTT.

In this sample, this clonotype turned up a few times. This sequence joins TRBV5-4 and TRBJ2-1; the match to TRBD2 covers 13 bases. This CDR3 contains 13 residues. The germline V gene has CDR1 SGHNT and CDR2 YYREEE (reference sequence). V gave up 7 bases and J gave up 8 bases; unmatched junction bases: 3. The CDR3 DNA is TGTGCCAGCGGGACTAGCGGGGTCGATGAGCAGTTCTTC. Translation gives CASGTSGVDEQFF.

This clonotype was observed many times. The gene calls are TRBV6-2 or TRBV6-3 and TRBJ1-2; D call uncertain. The CDR3 covers 14 residues. V was pared by 0 bases and J by 6 bases, with 11 bases between. Per germline, CDR1 MNHEY and CDR2 SVGEGT. The CDR3: CASSYSIPTHGYTF. CDR3 DNA sequence: TGTGCCAGCAGTTACTCGATACCGACGCATGGCTACACCTTC.

The chain combines TRBV12-3 or TRBV12-4 with TRBJ2-5, with 10 bases aligning to TRBD2. J gave up 2 bases and V 5 bases, and 14 bases lay outside the gene matches. The CDR3 is made up of 18 amino acids. The DNA for the CDR3 is TGTGCCAGCAGTGCACATACCGCTAGCGGGGGAGGGCAAGAGACCCAGTACTTC. This codes for CASSAHTASGGGQETQYF.

This sequence joins TRBV7-9 and TRBJ2-1; D is ambiguous. V was clipped by 5 bases and J by 6 bases, with 11 bases between them. The V gene's germline CDR1 is SEHNR and CDR2 FQNEAQ (reference sequence). This CDR3 comprises 13 residues. This chain's CDR3 is CASSHPLGNEQFF. The CDR3 DNA reads as TGTGCCAGCAGCCACCCCCTCGGCAATGAGCAGTTCTTC.

This sequence joins TRBV5-1 and TRBJ1-2, with D tentatively TRBD1 (6 bases). This CDR3 is built from 13 residues. The V end was cut by 3 bases, the J end by 11 bases, with 17 bases between. Germline lookup yields CDR1 SGHRS and CDR2 YFSETQ. The CDR3 spells CASSWGAAAQYTF. The CDR3 DNA reads TGCGCCAGCAGCTGGGGGGCCGCTGCCCAATACACCTTC.

This chain joins TRBV30 and TRBJ1-6; D is unclear. The germline gives CDR1 GTSNPN, CDR2 SVGIG (reference sequence). The V end was cut by 3 bases, the J end by 0 bases, with 9 bases between. The CDR3 consists of 15 residues. CDR3 bases: TGTGCCTGGAGACCCCCGAGCTCCTATAATTCACCCCTCCACTTT. It specifies CAWRPPSSYNSPLHF.

This clonotype was found a few times. The V call is TRBV29-1, the J call TRBJ2-5; D gene ambiguous. Per germline, CDR1 SQVTM and CDR2 ANQGSEA. Trimming stripped 3 bases from V and 5 bases from J, with 7 bases between. CDR3 size: 11 residues. The CDR3 DNA is TGCAGCGTTGAGTATTGGGAGACCCAGTACTTC. Encoded protein: CSVEYWETQYF.

The rearrangement links TRBV7-9 to TRBJ2-7, with 7 nucleotides matching TRBD2. The CDR3 consists of 14 residues. Losses at the gene ends were 2 bases for V and 5 bases for J; bases not matched to a gene: 6. Germline-derived CDR1 and CDR2 are SEHNR and FQNEAQ (reference sequence). The CDR3 DNA is TGTGCCAGCAGCTTAAAAGGGGAGGGCCACGAGCAGTACTTC. It yields the protein CASSLKGEGHEQYF.

There are a few counts of this clonotype. V and J are TRBV7-9 and TRBJ2-2; 7 bases line up with TRBD2. The germline V gene has CDR1 SEHNR and CDR2 FQNEAQ (reference sequence). V was clipped by 3 bases and J by 4 bases; unmatched bases: 5. The CDR3 spans 15 residues. CDR3 loop: CASSFELAFTGELFF. CDR3 sequence (DNA): TGTGCCAGCAGCTTTGAACTAGCGTTCACCGGGGAGCTGTTTTTT.

The chain uses TRBV6-5 and TRBJ2-7; 11 bases line up with TRBD2. Germline V gene lookup returns CDR1 MNHEY and CDR2 SVGAGI. J was trimmed by 2 bases and V by 2 bases; bases with no gene match: 20. The CDR3 covers 21 residues. CDR3 nucleotides: TGTGCCAGCAGTTACAGTCTAGCGGGGGGCCGGCGGGTTTCCCCAGCCTACGAGCAGTACTTC. Amino acid sequence: CASSYSLAGGRRVSPAYEQYF.

This clonotype was observed a handful of times. Germline is not matched at one junction end, which may reflect a read error. This chain joins TRBV4-1 and TRBJ2-5; 14 bases fit TRBD2. CDR3 length equals 19 residues. CDR1 is MGHRA, CDR2 YSYEKL, per germline. This CDR3 is CASSQTKGLAGGPFESQYF. In DNA, the CDR3 is TGCGCCAGCAGCCAGACTAAAGGACTAGCGGGGGGCCCATTTGAGAGCCAGTACTTC.

This chain joins TRBV10-3 and TRBJ1-1; D not certain. Germline V CDR1 and CDR2: ENHRY, SYGVKD. V lost 4 bases and J 4 bases, leaving 16 bases between the germline ends. The CDR3 length is 15 residues. The CDR3 sequence is CAISGGSTTGTEAFF. The DNA of the CDR3 is TGTGCCATCAGTGGTGGCAGCACAACGGGCACTGAAGCTTTCTTT.

This clonotype appeared a few times. The chain has TRBV6-4 and TRBJ2-1, with TRBD2 identical over 10 bases. Unmatched junction bases numbered 7, after V lost 3 bases and J lost 8 bases. CDR1 is MRHNA, CDR2 SNTAGT, per germline. This CDR3 region has 15 residues. CDR3 coding DNA: TGTGCCAGCAGTGAGAGCGGGGGGGCCCGCGATGAGCAGTTCTTC. Protein: CASSESGGARDEQFF.

The chain recombines TRBV7-2 with TRBJ2-7; 8 positions match TRBD1. Germline lookup yields CDR1 SGHTA and CDR2 FQGNSA. The CDR3 covers 13 residues. The V and J ends lost 5 bases and 7 bases, in that order; junction bases with no gene match: 7. The CDR3, as DNA: TGTGCCAGCAGCCCGTCGACAGGGGTTGAGCAGTACTTC. The encoded protein is CASSPSTGVEQYF.

CDR3 in amino acids: CASSLLGATGVNTGELFF. CDR3 bases: TGTGCCAGCAGTTTACTTGGGGCGACAGGGGTTAACACCGGGGAGCTGTTTTTT. The genes are TRBV27 and TRBJ2-2; 8 bases agree with TRBD1. This CDR3 spans 18 amino acids. V dropped 2 bases and J dropped 2; count of bases not matched to a gene: 10. The V gene's germline CDR1 is MNHEY and CDR2 SMNVEV (reference sequence).

This clonotype was detected ten times or more. J is TRBJ2-7 and V is TRBV6-2 or TRBV6-3; D not resolved. CDR3 size: 9 residues. The V gene's germline CDR1 is MNHEY and CDR2 SVGEGT. Trimming left V 7 bases short and J 9 bases short, with 7 bases between. CDR3 sequence (DNA): TGTGCCAGCACGCCGACGCAGTACGTC. Amino acid sequence: CASTPTQYV.

The chain's CDR3 is CASSLGHTYEQYV. The DNA for the CDR3 is TGTGCCAGCAGCCTCGGACATACCTACGAGCAGTACGTC. The V call is TRBV7-2, the J call TRBJ2-7, with a weak D call TRBD1 (5 bases). This CDR3 is 13 amino acids long. Trimming removed 5 bases at V and 2 bases at J, with 10 bases between. Germline V gene data show CDR1 as SGHTA and CDR2 as FQGNSA.

This chain uses TRBV12-3 or TRBV12-4 with TRBJ2-1; 8 bases are shared with TRBD2. CDR3 size: 16 residues. The V gene end was trimmed by 5 bases and the J gene end by 8 bases; junction bases not matched to a gene: 14. The CDR3 reads CASSLTSASVLDEQFF. CDR3 DNA: TGTGCCAGCAGTCTGACTAGCGCCTCGGTGCTGGATGAGCAGTTCTTC.

The chain's CDR3 is CASSQESAQNEQYF. In DNA, the CDR3 is TGTGCCAGCAGCCAAGAGTCAGCCCAGAACGAGCAGTACTTC. This chain joins TRBV4-2 and TRBJ2-7, with D unclear. CDR3 length: 14 amino acids. The germline V gene has CDR1 LGHNA and CDR2 YNFKEQ. Deletions cut 0 bases from V and 5 bases from J, with 11 bases between.